What follows describes a single T cell receptor (beta chain). Its antigen is still unknown. The data derive from a study of long-term antiretroviral therapy in people with HIV. Findings of the study overall: Post-ART samples showed increased diversity that remained below transplant donor control levels.

The libraries were made with immunoSEQ v3.0 at survey level. Sequencing was intended to reach about 40,000-50,000 T-cell genomes per sample. Measured with immunoSEQ multiplex PCR; TCRdb has only the in-frame clones, and not every one. The table has about 17,000 clones, about 81% seen once. There was at least one pre-ART PBMC sample for each donor, plus at least two post-ART PBMC samples. Trimming left V 5 bases short and J 8 bases short, with 7 bases between. Germline V gene lookup returns CDR1 MNHNY and CDR2 SVGAGI (reference sequence). CDR3 length: 12 residues. The genes are TRBV6-6 and TRBJ1-6; a weak D match, TRBD1 (6 bases). The source of this sequence is a man younger than 30 with HIV. The sequencing used unsorted PBMCs, collected 0.3 years after starting antiretroviral therapy. The CDR3 nucleotides read TGTGCCAGCAGTGCAGGGGATTCACCCCTCCACTTT. Translating gives CASSAGDSPLHF.